Listed here are 24 T cell receptor beta chains from one sample, sequenced in a study of blood T cell repertoires in COVID-19. Assay used: immunoSEQ multiplex PCR; TCRdb lists only in-frame clones, some missing. The repertoire holds about 130,000 clones, with 75% to 90% as singletons. The material sequenced was PBMCs or T cells enriched from blood (not recorded which). The receptors derive from a woman in her forties or fifties who had recovered from COVID-19.

This clone was detected only a few times. The chain uses TRBV27 and TRBJ1-4; a possible D gene is TRBD1 (6 bases). The CDR3 sequence is 15 residues long. The V and J ends lost 5 bases and 7 bases respectively, with 17 bases between them. CDR1 and CDR2 (germline): MNHEY, SMNVEV (reference sequence). In DNA form, the CDR3 reads TGTGCCAGCAGTAAACTGACAGGTACCGCTGAAAAACTGTTTTTT. It codes for CASSKLTGTAEKLFF.

The chain employs TRBV19 and TRBJ2-7; 7 bases are shared with TRBD1. Germline V gene sequence: CDR1 LNHDA, CDR2 SQIVND (reference sequence). After removal of 4 bases from V and 6 bases from J, the junction contained 6 bases not matched to a gene. CDR3 size: 13 residues. The CDR3: CASSTRTGSEQYF. DNA of the CDR3: TGTGCCAGTAGTACCCGGACAGGAAGCGAGCAGTACTTC.

The rearrangement uses TRBV5-4 and TRBJ1-3; TRBD1 matches at 9 bases. J gave up 1 base and V 4 bases, and 9 bases lay outside the gene matches. Germline CDR1 and CDR2: SGHNT and YYREEE (reference sequence). This CDR3 spans 17 amino acids. CDR3: CASSLDRGPLSGNTIYF. For the CDR3, the DNA is TGTGCCAGCAGCCTGGACAGGGGTCCTCTTTCTGGAAACACCATATATTTT.

The chain links TRBV19 to TRBJ1-4; TRBD1 matches at 9 bases. The CDR3 contains 15 residues. Germline V gene sequence: CDR1 LNHDA, CDR2 SQIVND (reference sequence). Germline trimming cut 6 bases from V and 8 bases from J; bases unmatched to any gene: 10. The CDR3 nucleotides read TGTGCCAGTAGCCAACCCGGGACAGGGACCGAAAAACTGTTTTTT. Protein sequence: CASSQPGTGTEKLFF.

The sample holds a few counts of this clone. The V and J genes are TRBV24-1 and TRBJ2-7; a possible D gene is TRBD2 (5 bases). Germline CDR1 and CDR2: KGHDR and SFDVKD. This CDR3 has 17 residues. Deletions cut 1 base from V and 6 bases from J, with 21 bases between. CDR3: CATSDFGRNGVYAEQYF. For the CDR3, the DNA is TGTGCCACCAGTGATTTTGGGCGAAACGGGGTCTACGCCGAGCAGTACTTC.

The chain combines TRBV5-1 with TRBJ2-6; 7 nucleotides align to TRBD2. The CDR3 contains 13 residues. Trimming removed 5 bases from V and 6 bases from J; junction bases left unmatched: 2. Germline CDR1 SGHRS, CDR2 YFSETQ. CDR3 residues: CASRAGEANVLTF. The DNA of the CDR3 is TGCGCCAGCAGGGCGGGAGAGGCCAACGTCCTGACTTTC.

This rearrangement joins TRBV21-1 to TRBJ2-1; TRBD2 is taken as the D call from the table, unchecked against the DNA. TRBV21-1 is recorded as a pseudogene. CDR3 length: 14 amino acids. The DNA for the CDR3 is TGTGCCAGCAGCAAAGAAAGGACTCTCGATGAGCAGTTCTTC. It is translated as CASSKERTLDEQFF.

The chain employs TRBV5-4 and TRBJ2-1; 7 positions agree with TRBD1. The J segment lost 7 bases and the V segment lost 5 bases, leaving 6 bases of the junction unmatched. Germline lookup yields CDR1 SGHNT and CDR2 YYREEE (reference sequence). This CDR3 is 13 amino acids long. CDR3 loop: CASRLTGNNEQFF. CDR3 sequence (DNA): TGTGCCAGCAGACTGACAGGGAATAATGAGCAGTTCTTC.

The CDR3 nucleotides are TGCGCCAGCAGCCAAGGGTGGGGGGGGAAGAAAGAAGCTTTCTTT. Protein sequence: CASSQGWGGKKEAFF. J is TRBJ1-1 and V is TRBV4-1, with D possibly being TRBD1 (5 bases). This CDR3 region has 15 residues. Germline V gene lookup returns CDR1 MGHRA and CDR2 YSYEKL. Trimming stripped 1 base from V and 8 bases from J, with 17 bases between.

This chain joins TRBV6-5 and TRBJ1-2; D might be TRBD1 (5 bases). Germline assignment: CDR1 MNHEY and CDR2 SVGAGI. V was clipped by 4 bases and J by 2 bases, with 8 bases between them. This CDR3 is built from 13 residues. CDR3 nucleotide sequence: TGTGCCAGCAGTTGGGGGGGAAACTATGGCTACACCTTC. Protein sequence: CASSWGGNYGYTF.

The chain carries TRBV2 and TRBJ1-6; 7 bases map to TRBD1. V lost 6 bases to trimming and J lost 7 bases; unmatched junction nucleotides: 6. Germline CDR1 reads SNHLY; CDR2 reads FYNNEI. The CDR3 has 14 amino acids. The CDR3 is CASRGDSENSPLHF. For the CDR3, the DNA is TGTGCCAGCAGAGGGGACAGTGAAAATTCACCCCTCCACTTT. The full variable domain, its missing parts supplied by reference TRBV2 and TRBJ1-6, is EPEVTQTPSHQVTQMGQEVILRCVPISNHLYFYWYRQILGQKVEFLVSFYNNEISEKSEIFDDQFSVERPDGSNFTLKIRSTKLEDSAMYFCASRGDSENSPLHFGNGTRLTVT.

V usage is TRBV2 and J usage is TRBJ1-1, with D unclear. The V gene lost 2 bases and the J gene lost 1 base, with 11 bases spanning the gap. CDR3 size: 15 residues. In germline, CDR1 is SNHLY, CDR2 FYNNEI. The CDR3 sequence is CASSELRRENTEAFF. DNA for the CDR3: TGTGCCAGCAGTGAACTACGACGGGAGAACACTGAAGCTTTCTTT.

The rearrangement links TRBV6-5 to TRBJ1-4; 8 nucleotides agree with TRBD1. Germline values: CDR1 MNHEY, CDR2 SVGAGI. Germline trimming cut 5 bases from V and 5 bases from J; bases unmatched to any gene: 4. The CDR3 runs 14 residues. The CDR3 spells CASSPGTGNEKLFF. CDR3 bases: TGTGCCAGCAGTCCCGGGACAGGAAATGAAAAACTGTTTTTT.

This clone was detected only a few times. The V and J genes are TRBV7-6 and TRBJ2-7, with 8 bases lining up with TRBD1. Germline values: CDR1 SGHVS, CDR2 FNYEAQ. Losses at the gene ends were 5 bases for V and 3 bases for J; bases not matched to a gene: 3. There are 13 residues in the CDR3. CDR3 DNA sequence: TGTGCCAGCAGCCCGGGACAGGACTACGAGCAGTACTTC. Its translation is CASSPGQDYEQYF.

The chain is built from TRBV19 and TRBJ2-7, with D uncertain. Trimming pared 5 bases from V and 3 bases from J, leaving 17 bases between. Germline V lookup: CDR1 LNHDA, CDR2 SQIVND (reference sequence). The CDR3 extends over 15 amino acids. CDR3 loop: CASSPLSTGFYEQYF. CDR3 nucleotides: TGTGCCAGTAGTCCCCTTTCGACGGGTTTCTACGAGCAGTACTTC. Full variable domain (outside the CDR3, taken from reference TRBV19 and TRBJ2-7): DGGITQSPKYLFRKEGQNVTLSCEQNLNHDAMYWYRQDPGQGLRLIYYSQIVNDFQKGDIAEGYSVSREKKESFPLTVTSAQKNPTAFYLCASSPLSTGFYEQYFGPGTRLTVT.

The V gene is TRBV25-1, the J gene TRBJ1-4, with 7 positions matching TRBD1. The CDR3 loop spans 16 amino acids. Germline-derived CDR1 and CDR2 are MGHDK and SYGVNS. The junction had 9 bases not matched to a gene; V was cut back by 8 bases and J by 0 bases. CDR3 region: CASGDSLMATNEKLFF. CDR3 nucleotides: TGTGCCAGCGGGGACAGTTTGATGGCAACTAATGAAAAACTGTTTTTT.

The CDR3 sequence is CASSQDRRGTGELFF. DNA for the CDR3: TGTGCCAGCAGCCAAGATAGGCGGGGGACCGGGGAGCTGTTTTTT. This sequence joins TRBV3-1 (or the pseudogene TRBV3-2) and TRBJ2-2; 7 bases fit TRBD2. J lost 5 bases, V lost 0 bases, and 3 bases had no gene match. CDR1 and CDR2 from the germline V gene are LGHDT and YNNKEL (reference sequence). This CDR3 is built from 15 residues.

The chain recombines TRBV11-2 with TRBJ2-3; tentatively, D is TRBD2 (5 bases). This CDR3 comprises 14 residues. Germline lookup yields CDR1 SGHAT and CDR2 FQNNGV. Trimming pared 5 bases from V and 2 bases from J, leaving 11 bases between. This CDR3 is CASSLGLFTDTQYF. As DNA, the CDR3 is TGTGCCAGCAGCCTCGGACTTTTCACAGATACGCAGTATTTT.

The chain links TRBV10-3 to TRBJ2-1; D is uncertain. The V gene lost 5 bases and the J gene lost 5 bases, with 4 bases spanning the gap. Germline loops: CDR1 ENHRY, CDR2 SYGVKD. The CDR3 length is 11 residues. The CDR3 here is CAISYNNEQFF. In DNA, the CDR3 is TGTGCCATCAGTTATAACAATGAGCAGTTCTTC.

V gene TRBV29-1 combines with J gene TRBJ2-6; D remains ambiguous. V was clipped by 5 bases and J by 0 bases, with 5 bases between them. The V gene's germline CDR1 is SQVTM and CDR2 ANQGSEA. The CDR3 has 13 amino acids. The CDR3 here is CSVHSSGANVLTF. For the CDR3, the DNA is TGCAGCGTTCACAGCTCTGGGGCCAACGTCCTGACTTTC.

The sample holds a few counts of this clone. The sample contains more than one DNA sequence encoding this CDR3. V is TRBV20-1 and J is TRBJ2-7; D perhaps matches TRBD1 (5 bases). Trimming took off 4 bases at V and 5 bases at J, with 9 bases between the two ends. The CDR3 loop spans 11 amino acids. Germline V gene lookup returns CDR1 DFQATT and CDR2 SNEGSKA (reference sequence). CDR3 coding DNA: TGCAGTGCTAAGAGGACACACGAGCAGTACTTC. It is translated as CSAKRTHEQYF.

The genes are TRBV2 and TRBJ2-6, with D hard to call. Germline CDR1 and CDR2: SNHLY and FYNNEI. The V end was cut by 3 bases, the J end by 1 base, with 4 bases between. The CDR3 runs 14 residues. CDR3 nucleotides: TGTGCCAGCAGTGACAGGTCTGGGGCCAACGTCCTGACTTTC. The encoded protein is CASSDRSGANVLTF.

This clone appeared a few times. This chain's CDR3 is CASSWSRGSAEAFF. The CDR3 nucleotides read TGTGCCAGCAGTTGGTCAAGGGGGAGTGCTGAAGCTTTCTTT. The chain recombines TRBV6-2 or TRBV6-3 with TRBJ1-1, with a weak D call TRBD1 (6 bases). Trimming removed 4 bases from V and 6 bases from J, with 15 bases in between. The CDR3 sequence is 14 residues long. Per germline, CDR1 MNHEY and CDR2 SVGEGT.

The chain uses TRBV29-1 and TRBJ1-1, with D unresolved. The CDR3 runs 13 residues. V lost 0 bases to trimming and J lost 1 base, with 6 bases between them. Germline V gene sequence: CDR1 SQVTM, CDR2 ANQGSEA. CDR3 amino acids: CSVEDGRNTEAFF. The CDR3 region has the DNA TGCAGCGTTGAAGACGGGAGGAACACTGAAGCTTTCTTT.